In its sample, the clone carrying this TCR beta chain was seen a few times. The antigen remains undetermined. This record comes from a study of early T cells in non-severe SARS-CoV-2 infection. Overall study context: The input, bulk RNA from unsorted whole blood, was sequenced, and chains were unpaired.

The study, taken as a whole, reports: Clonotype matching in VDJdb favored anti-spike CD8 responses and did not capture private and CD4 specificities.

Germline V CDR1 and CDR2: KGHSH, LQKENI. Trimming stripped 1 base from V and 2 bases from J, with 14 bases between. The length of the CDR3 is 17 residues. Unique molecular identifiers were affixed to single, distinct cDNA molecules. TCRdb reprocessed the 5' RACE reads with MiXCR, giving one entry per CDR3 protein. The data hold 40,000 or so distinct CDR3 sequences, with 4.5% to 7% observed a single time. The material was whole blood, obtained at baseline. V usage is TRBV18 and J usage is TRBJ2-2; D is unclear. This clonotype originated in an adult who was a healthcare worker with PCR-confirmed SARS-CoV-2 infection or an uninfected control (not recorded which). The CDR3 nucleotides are TGTGCCAGCTCACCACAAAGGCTTAACCTAAACACCGGGGAGCTGTTTTTT. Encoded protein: CASSPQRLNLNTGELFF.